One and the same sample provided the 10 T cell receptor beta chains below, sequenced in a study of early stage breast cancer tumors. TCRdb keeps only in-frame clones here, not all; method: immunoSEQ multiplex PCR. The sample lists around 25,000 clones, 65% to 75% occurring once. Sequencing used breast tumor tissue. The receptors here all came from a person in their sixties or seventies with breast cancer.

The CDR3 region has the DNA TGCAGCGTTGTTAGGGACACCCCAGGGGAGCTGTTTTTT. Translation: CSVVRDTPGELFF. The chain links TRBV29-1 to TRBJ2-2, with D tentatively TRBD1 (6 bases). The CDR3 is made up of 13 amino acids. V gave up 4 bases and J gave up 8 bases, with 14 bases separating them. Germline V CDR1 and CDR2: SQVTM, ANQGSEA.

This clone was observed a handful of times. DNA of the CDR3: TGCGCCAGCAGCTTGGACAGGGGCACAGATACGCAGTATTTT. It yields the protein CASSLDRGTDTQYF. The V call is TRBV5-1, the J call TRBJ2-3; TRBD1 might be the D (6 bases). The germline V gene encodes CDR1 SGHRS and CDR2 YFSETQ. V was pared by 0 bases and J by 1 base, with 6 bases between. This CDR3 contains 14 residues. Drawing the rest from reference TRBV5-1 and TRBJ2-3, the complete variable domain is KAGVTQTPRYLIKTRGQQVTLSCSPISGHRSVSWYQQTPGQGLQFLFEYFSETQRNKGNFPGRFSGRQFSNSRSEMNVSTLELGDSALYLCASSLDRGTDTQYFGPGTRLTVL.

The rearrangement links TRBV27 to TRBJ2-5; possible D gene TRBD2, 6 bases. Germline CDR1 MNHEY, CDR2 SMNVEV (reference sequence). The CDR3 runs 16 residues. Trimming pared 5 bases from V and 2 bases from J, leaving 18 bases between. The CDR3 DNA reads as TGTGCCAGCAGTCCCTTGCACCGCGGGAAACAAGAGACCCAGTACTTC. Its translation: CASSPLHRGKQETQYF.

This chain links TRBV28 with TRBJ1-5; D ambiguous. This CDR3 comprises 14 residues. CDR1 is MDHEN and CDR2 is SYDVKM in the germline V gene. The V end lost 3 bases, the J end lost 4 bases, and 10 bases lay between the germline ends. The CDR3 DNA is TGTGCCAGCAGTTTGCGTCGCCTGAATCAGCCCCAGCATTTT. Its translation: CASSLRRLNQPQHF.

J is TRBJ2-1 and V is TRBV29-1; the D gene is possibly TRBD2 (7 bases). Germline CDR1 SQVTM, CDR2 ANQGSEA. V shed 1 base and J shed 2 bases, with 12 bases lying between them. CDR3 size: 15 residues. The CDR3, as DNA: TGCAGCGTTGAAGGCGGGGGCGGACCCTACAATGAGCAGTTCTTC. It encodes CSVEGGGGPYNEQFF.

The CDR3 region is CAISEGQMSSYEQYF. The CDR3 DNA reads as TGTGCCATCAGTGAGGGACAGATGTCCTCCTACGAGCAGTACTTC. The V gene is TRBV10-3, the J gene TRBJ2-7; D may be TRBD1 (6 bases). Germline assignment: CDR1 ENHRY and CDR2 SYGVKD. Trimming shortened V by 2 bases and J by 0 bases, and 11 bases separated the two germline ends. This CDR3 region has 15 residues.

V gene TRBV7-9 combines with J gene TRBJ2-1; possible D gene TRBD2, 5 bases. Trimming took 0 bases from V and 6 from J, leaving 12 bases between them. The CDR3 is 15 residues long. The germline gives CDR1 SEHNR, CDR2 FQNEAQ (reference sequence). The CDR3 sequence: CASSLASGLFNEQFF. The DNA of the CDR3 is TGTGCCAGCAGCTTAGCGAGCGGCCTCTTCAATGAGCAGTTCTTC. Looking up the rest from reference TRBV7-9 and TRBJ2-1 gives the full variable domain: DTGVSQNPRHKITKRGQNVTFRCDPISEHNRLYWYRQTLGQGPEFLTYFQNEAQLEKSRLLSDRFSAERPKGSFSTLEIQRTEQGDSAMYLCASSLASGLFNEQFFGPGTRLTVL.

A few counts support this clone. CDR3 sequence: CASSTSQGLTEAFF. The CDR3 nucleotides are TGCGCCAGCAGCACCTCACAGGGATTGACTGAAGCTTTCTTT. The chain recombines TRBV5-1 with TRBJ1-1; tentative D call: TRBD1 (6 bases). CDR3 length: 14 amino acids. The V end lost 4 bases, the J end lost 5 bases, and 15 bases lay between the germline ends. Germline loops: CDR1 SGHRS, CDR2 YFSETQ.

This chain links TRBV5-1 with TRBJ2-2; tentatively, D is TRBD2 (6 bases). The CDR3 has 13 amino acids. The V end was cut by 7 bases, the J end by 2 bases, with 9 bases between. Germline lookup yields CDR1 SGHRS and CDR2 YFSETQ. The CDR3 sequence: CASRDFNTGELFF. CDR3 coding DNA: TGCGCCAGCCGGGACTTTAACACCGGGGAGCTGTTTTTT.

V and J are TRBV30 and TRBJ2-2; 13 nucleotides line up with TRBD2. The CDR3 consists of 16 residues. Germline V gene data show CDR1 as GTSNPN and CDR2 as SVGIG (reference sequence). With 3 bases clipped from V and 7 bases from J, the junction kept 8 bases outside the gene matches. The CDR3 sequence: CAWSPGTSGKRGELFF. CDR3 DNA sequence: TGTGCCTGGAGCCCTGGGACTAGCGGGAAACGCGGGGAGCTGTTTTTT.